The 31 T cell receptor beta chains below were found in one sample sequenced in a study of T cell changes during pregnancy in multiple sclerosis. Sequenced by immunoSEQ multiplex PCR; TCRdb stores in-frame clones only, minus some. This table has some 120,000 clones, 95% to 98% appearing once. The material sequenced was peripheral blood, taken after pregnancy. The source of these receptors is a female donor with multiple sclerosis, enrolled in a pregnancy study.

The CDR3: CASSFWGAGANVLTF. The CDR3 region has the DNA TGTGCCAGCAGCTTTTGGGGGGCTGGGGCCAACGTCCTGACTTTC. The V call is TRBV7-6, the J call TRBJ2-6; TRBD2 might be the D (6 bases). The CDR3 runs to 15 residues. The germline V and J ends were trimmed by 3 bases and 2 bases, with 8 bases remaining between them. Germline CDR1 SGHVS, CDR2 FNYEAQ.

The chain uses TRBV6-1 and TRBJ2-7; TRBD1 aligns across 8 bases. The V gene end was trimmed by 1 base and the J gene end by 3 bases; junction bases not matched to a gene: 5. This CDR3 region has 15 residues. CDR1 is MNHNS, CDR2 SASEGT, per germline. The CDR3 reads CASSEGGTGLYEQYF. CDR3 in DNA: TGTGCCAGCAGTGAAGGTGGGACAGGCCTCTACGAGCAGTACTTC.

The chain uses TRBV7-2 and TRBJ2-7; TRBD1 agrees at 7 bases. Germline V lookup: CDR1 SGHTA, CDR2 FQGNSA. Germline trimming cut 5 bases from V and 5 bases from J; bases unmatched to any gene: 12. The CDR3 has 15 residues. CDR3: CASSAARGIINEQYF. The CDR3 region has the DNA TGTGCCAGCAGCGCGGCCAGGGGGATTATCAACGAGCAGTACTTC.

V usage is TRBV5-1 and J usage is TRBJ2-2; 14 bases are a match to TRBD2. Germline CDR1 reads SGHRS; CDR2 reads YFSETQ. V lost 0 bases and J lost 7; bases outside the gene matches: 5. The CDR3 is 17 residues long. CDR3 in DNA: TGCGCCAGCAGCTTGGGGACTAGCGGGAGGCGCAGCGGGGAGCTGTTTTTT. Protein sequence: CASSLGTSGRRSGELFF.

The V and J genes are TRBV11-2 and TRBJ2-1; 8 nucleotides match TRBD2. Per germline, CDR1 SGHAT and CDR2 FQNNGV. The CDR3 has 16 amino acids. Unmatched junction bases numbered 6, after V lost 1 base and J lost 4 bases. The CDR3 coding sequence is TGTGCCAGCAGCTTAGTAACTAGCGGACCTTACAATGAGCAGTTCTTC. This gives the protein CASSLVTSGPYNEQFF.

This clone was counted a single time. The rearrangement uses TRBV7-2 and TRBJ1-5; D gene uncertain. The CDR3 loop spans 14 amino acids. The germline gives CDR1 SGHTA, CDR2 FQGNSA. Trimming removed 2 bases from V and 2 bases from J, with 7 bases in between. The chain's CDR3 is CASSLRQGNQPQHF. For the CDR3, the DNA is TGTGCCAGCAGCTTAAGGCAGGGCAATCAGCCCCAGCATTTT.

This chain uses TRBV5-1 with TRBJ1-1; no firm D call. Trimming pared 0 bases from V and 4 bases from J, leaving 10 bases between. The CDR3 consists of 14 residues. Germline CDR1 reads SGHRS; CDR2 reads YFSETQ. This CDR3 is CASSLAPQATEAFF. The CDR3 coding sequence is TGCGCCAGCAGCTTGGCCCCTCAGGCCACTGAAGCTTTCTTT.

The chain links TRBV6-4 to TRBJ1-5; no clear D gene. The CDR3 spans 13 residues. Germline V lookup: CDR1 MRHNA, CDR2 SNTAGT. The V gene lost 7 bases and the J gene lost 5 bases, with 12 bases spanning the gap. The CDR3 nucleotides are TGTGCCAGCAAGCCGGTCCCCGATCAGCCCCAGCATTTT. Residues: CASKPVPDQPQHF.

The chain's CDR3 is CASSPMGRSTDTQYF. The DNA for the CDR3 is TGTGCCAGTAGTCCCATGGGGCGGTCGACAGATACGCAGTATTTT. The V gene is TRBV19, the J gene TRBJ2-3, with a weak D call TRBD1 (5 bases). The V gene's germline CDR1 is LNHDA and CDR2 SQIVND (reference sequence). The CDR3 length is 15 residues. The ends were cut back, 5 bases at V and 3 bases at J, with 15 bases in the middle.

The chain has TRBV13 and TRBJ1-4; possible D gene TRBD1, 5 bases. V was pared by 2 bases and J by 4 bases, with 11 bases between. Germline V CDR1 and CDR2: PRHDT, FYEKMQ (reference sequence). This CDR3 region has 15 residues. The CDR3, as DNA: TGTGCCAGCAGCTTAAGACGGGGGGATAATGAAAAACTGTTTTTT. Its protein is CASSLRRGDNEKLFF.

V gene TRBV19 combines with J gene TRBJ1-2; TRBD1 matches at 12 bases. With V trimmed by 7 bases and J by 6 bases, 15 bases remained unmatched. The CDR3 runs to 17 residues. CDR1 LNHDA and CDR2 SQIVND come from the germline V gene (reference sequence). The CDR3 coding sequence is TGTGCCAGTACCTCCCTGGCGGGACAGGGGGCTCCGGATGGCTACACCTTC. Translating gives CASTSLAGQGAPDGYTF.

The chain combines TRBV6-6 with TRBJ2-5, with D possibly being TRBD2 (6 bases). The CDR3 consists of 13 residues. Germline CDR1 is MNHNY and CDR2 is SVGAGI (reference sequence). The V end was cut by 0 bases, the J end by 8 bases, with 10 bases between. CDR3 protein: CASSYSLGGTQYF. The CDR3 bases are TGTGCCAGCAGTTACTCGCTCGGGGGAACCCAGTACTTC.

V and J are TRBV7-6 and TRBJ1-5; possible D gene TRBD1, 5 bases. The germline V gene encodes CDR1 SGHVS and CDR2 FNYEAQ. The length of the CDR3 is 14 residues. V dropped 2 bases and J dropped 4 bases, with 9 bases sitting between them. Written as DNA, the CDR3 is TGTGCCAGCAGCTTATATGGGGCGAATCAGCCCCAGCATTTT. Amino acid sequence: CASSLYGANQPQHF. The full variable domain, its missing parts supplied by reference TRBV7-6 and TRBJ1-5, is GAGVSQSPRYKVTKRGQDVALRCDPISGHVSLYWYRQALGQGPEFLTYFNYEAQQDKSGLPNDRFSAERPEGSISTLTIQRTEQRDSAMYRCASSLYGANQPQHFGDGTRLSIL.

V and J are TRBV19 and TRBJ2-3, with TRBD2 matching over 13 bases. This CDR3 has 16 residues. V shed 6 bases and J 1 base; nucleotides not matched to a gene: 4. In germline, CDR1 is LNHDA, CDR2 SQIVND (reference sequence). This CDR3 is CASSHGLAGGTDTQYF. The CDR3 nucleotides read TGTGCCAGTAGCCATGGACTAGCGGGAGGCACAGATACGCAGTATTTT.

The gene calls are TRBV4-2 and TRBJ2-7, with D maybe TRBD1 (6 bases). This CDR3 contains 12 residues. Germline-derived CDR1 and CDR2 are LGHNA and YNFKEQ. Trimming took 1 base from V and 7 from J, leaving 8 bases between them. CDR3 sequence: CASSQVGGEQYF. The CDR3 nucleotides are TGTGCCAGCAGCCAAGTAGGGGGAGAGCAGTACTTC.

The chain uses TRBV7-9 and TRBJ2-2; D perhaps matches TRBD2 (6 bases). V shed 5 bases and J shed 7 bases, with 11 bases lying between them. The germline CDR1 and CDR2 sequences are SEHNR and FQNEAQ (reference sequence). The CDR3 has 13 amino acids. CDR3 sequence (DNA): TGTGCCAGCAGCGGGGGGAGTTACGGGGAGCTGTTTTTT. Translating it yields CASSGGSYGELFF.

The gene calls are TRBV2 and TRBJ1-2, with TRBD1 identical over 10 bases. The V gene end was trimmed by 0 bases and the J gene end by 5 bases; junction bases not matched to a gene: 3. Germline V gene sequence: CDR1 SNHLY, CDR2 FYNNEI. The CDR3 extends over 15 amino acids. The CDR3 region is CASSEARTGGYGYTF. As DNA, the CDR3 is TGTGCCAGCAGTGAAGCGAGGACAGGGGGTTATGGCTACACCTTC. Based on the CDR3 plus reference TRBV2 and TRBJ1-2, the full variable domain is EPEVTQTPSHQVTQMGQEVILRCVPISNHLYFYWYRQILGQKVEFLVSFYNNEISEKSEIFDDQFSVERPDGSNFTLKIRSTKLEDSAMYFCASSEARTGGYGYTFGSGTRLTVV.

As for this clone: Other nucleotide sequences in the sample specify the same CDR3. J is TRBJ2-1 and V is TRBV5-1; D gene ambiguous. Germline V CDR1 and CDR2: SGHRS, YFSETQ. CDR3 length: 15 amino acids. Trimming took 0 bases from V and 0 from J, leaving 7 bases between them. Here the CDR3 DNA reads TGCGCCAGCAGCTTGGCGGCTAGCTCCTACAATGAGCAGTTCTTC. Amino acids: CASSLAASSYNEQFF.

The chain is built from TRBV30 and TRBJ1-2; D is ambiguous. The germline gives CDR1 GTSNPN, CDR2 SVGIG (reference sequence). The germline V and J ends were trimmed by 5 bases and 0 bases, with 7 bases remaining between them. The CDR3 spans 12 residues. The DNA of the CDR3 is TGTGCCTGGGCGGCGTCTAACTATGGCTACACCTTC. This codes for CAWAASNYGYTF.

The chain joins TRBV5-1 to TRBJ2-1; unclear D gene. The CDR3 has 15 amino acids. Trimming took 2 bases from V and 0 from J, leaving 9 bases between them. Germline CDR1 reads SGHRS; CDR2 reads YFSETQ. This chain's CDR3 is CASSLEESSYNEQFF. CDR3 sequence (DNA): TGCGCCAGCAGCTTAGAGGAAAGCTCCTACAATGAGCAGTTCTTC.

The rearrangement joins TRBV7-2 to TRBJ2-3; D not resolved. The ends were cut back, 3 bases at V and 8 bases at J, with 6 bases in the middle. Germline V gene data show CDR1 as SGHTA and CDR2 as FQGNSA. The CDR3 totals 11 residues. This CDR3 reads CASSFFGTQYF. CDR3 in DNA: TGTGCCAGCAGCTTTTTCGGTACGCAGTATTTT.

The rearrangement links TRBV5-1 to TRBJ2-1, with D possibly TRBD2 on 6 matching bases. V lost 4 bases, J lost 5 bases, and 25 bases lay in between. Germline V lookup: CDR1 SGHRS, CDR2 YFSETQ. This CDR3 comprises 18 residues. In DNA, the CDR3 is TGCGCCAGCAGCCGGCAGACGGGGGACTCTATTAACGACAATGAGCAGTTCTTC. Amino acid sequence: CASSRQTGDSINDNEQFF.

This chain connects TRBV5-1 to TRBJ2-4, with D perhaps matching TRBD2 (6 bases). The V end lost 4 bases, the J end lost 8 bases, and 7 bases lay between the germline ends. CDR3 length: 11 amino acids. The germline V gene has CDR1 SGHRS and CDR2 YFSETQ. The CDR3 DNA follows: TGCGCCAGCAGCGGGGAGGACATTCAGTACTTC. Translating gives CASSGEDIQYF.

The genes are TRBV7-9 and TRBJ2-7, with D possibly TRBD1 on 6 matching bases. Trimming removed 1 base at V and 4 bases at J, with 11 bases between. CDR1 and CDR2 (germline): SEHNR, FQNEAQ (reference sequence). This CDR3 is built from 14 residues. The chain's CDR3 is CASSLEARGYEQYF. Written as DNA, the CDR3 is TGTGCCAGCAGCTTAGAGGCCAGGGGATACGAGCAGTACTTC.

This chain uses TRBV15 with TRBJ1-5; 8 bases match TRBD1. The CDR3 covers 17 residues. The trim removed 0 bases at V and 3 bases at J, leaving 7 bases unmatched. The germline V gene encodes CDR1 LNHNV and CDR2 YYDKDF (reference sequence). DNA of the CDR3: TGTGCCACCAGCAGAGATCTTTCGACAGGGGTCAATCAGCCCCAGCATTTT. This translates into CATSRDLSTGVNQPQHF.

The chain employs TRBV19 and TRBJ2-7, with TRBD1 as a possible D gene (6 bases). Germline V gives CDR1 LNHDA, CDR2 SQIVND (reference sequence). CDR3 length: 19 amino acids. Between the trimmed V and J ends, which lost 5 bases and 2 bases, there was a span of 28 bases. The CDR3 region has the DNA TGTGCCAGTAGTCCGGACAGACCCACCTTATGGGATGGGACCTACGAGCAGTACTTC. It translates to CASSPDRPTLWDGTYEQYF. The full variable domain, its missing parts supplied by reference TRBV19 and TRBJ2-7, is DGGITQSPKYLFRKEGQNVTLSCEQNLNHDAMYWYRQDPGQGLRLIYYSQIVNDFQKGDIAEGYSVSREKKESFPLTVTSAQKNPTAFYLCASSPDRPTLWDGTYEQYFGPGTRLTVT.

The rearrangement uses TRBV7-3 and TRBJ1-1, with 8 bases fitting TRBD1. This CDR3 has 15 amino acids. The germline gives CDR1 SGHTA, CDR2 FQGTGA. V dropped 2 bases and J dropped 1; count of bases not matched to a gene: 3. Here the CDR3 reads CASSLAGTGNTEAFF. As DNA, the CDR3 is TGTGCCAGCAGCTTAGCCGGGACAGGGAACACTGAAGCTTTCTTT.

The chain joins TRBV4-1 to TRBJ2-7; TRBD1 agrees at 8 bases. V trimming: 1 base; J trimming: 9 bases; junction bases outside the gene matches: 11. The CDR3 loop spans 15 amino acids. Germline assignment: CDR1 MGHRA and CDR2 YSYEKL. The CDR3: CASSQVRQGATGQYF. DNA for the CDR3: TGCGCCAGCAGCCAAGTTAGGCAGGGGGCTACGGGGCAGTACTTC.

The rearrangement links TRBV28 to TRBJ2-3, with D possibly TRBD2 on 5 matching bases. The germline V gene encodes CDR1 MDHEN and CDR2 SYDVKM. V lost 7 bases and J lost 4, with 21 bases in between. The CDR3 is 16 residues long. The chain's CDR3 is CASTLKGAAVADTQYF. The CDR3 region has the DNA TGTGCCAGCACCCTAAAGGGAGCGGCGGTGGCAGATACGCAGTATTTT.

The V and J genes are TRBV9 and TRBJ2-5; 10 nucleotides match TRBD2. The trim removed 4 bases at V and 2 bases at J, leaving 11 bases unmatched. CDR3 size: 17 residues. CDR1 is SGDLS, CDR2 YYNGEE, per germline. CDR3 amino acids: CASSLGGLAGVQETQYF. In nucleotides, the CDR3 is TGTGCCAGCAGCCTGGGGGGGCTAGCGGGAGTTCAAGAGACCCAGTACTTC.

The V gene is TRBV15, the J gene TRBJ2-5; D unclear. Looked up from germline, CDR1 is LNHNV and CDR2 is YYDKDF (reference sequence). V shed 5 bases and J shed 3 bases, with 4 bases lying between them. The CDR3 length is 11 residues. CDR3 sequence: CATSFEETQYF. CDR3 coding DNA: TGTGCCACCAGCTTCGAAGAGACCCAGTACTTC.